These 24 T cell receptor beta chains came from one sample sequenced in a study of CD8 T cells in ankylosing spondylitis (dated by TCRdb to the late 2010s). Study-wide findings and limitations: A TCR beta motif made up of fewer than 10 highly homologous amino acid variants appeared to be characteristic of blood from ankylosing spondylitis patients.

The library came from 5' RACE. Sequencing used an Illumina HiSeq 2500. In-frame beta chains were kept once TCRdb had trimmed the public reads at Q25 with fastp and called clones with MiXCR. Each record represents a unique CDR3 protein, reported with the most common genes and DNA among its rows. The sample contains about 420,000 distinct CDR3 sequences, approximately 20% of them found a single time. The ten largest clones capture roughly a sixth of the sample. Their recognized antigens are unknown. The sequencing sample was made of blood, either unsorted or a sorted T cell fraction (not recorded which). Receptor source: a male donor with ankylosing spondylitis.

The chain employs TRBV2 and TRBJ1-1; D might be TRBD1 (5 bases). This CDR3 spans 13 amino acids. V lost 11 bases to trimming and J lost 1 base, with 14 bases between them. Germline CDR1 SNHLY, CDR2 FYNNEI. CDR3 DNA: TGTGCCGGGGGTTCTAACAGGAACACTGAAGCTTTCTTT. Protein: CAGGSNRNTEAFF.

The genes are TRBV29-1 and TRBJ1-2; 7 nucleotides align to TRBD1. The J segment lost 4 bases and the V segment lost 7 bases, leaving 3 bases of the junction unmatched. CDR3 length equals 11 residues. Germline-derived CDR1 and CDR2 are SQVTM and ANQGSEA. The CDR3 DNA follows: TGCAGCGAGAGGACAGGCTATGGCTACACCTTC. As protein: CSERTGYGYTF. Supplemented by reference TRBV29-1 and TRBJ1-2, the full variable domain reads SAVISQKPSRDICQRGTSLTIQCQVDSQVTMMFWYRQQPGQSLTLIATANQGSEATYESGFVIDKFPISRPNLTFSTLTVSNMSPEDSSIYLCSERTGYGYTFGSGTRLTVV.

The chain recombines TRBV24-1 with TRBJ2-3; 7 nucleotides align to TRBD2. The J segment lost 2 bases and the V segment lost 2 bases, leaving 9 bases of the junction unmatched. CDR3 length: 17 residues. Looked up from germline, CDR1 is KGHDR and CDR2 is SFDVKD. The CDR3 loop is CATSDSTLAEDTDTQYF. DNA for the CDR3: TGTGCCACCAGTGATTCAACCCTAGCGGAAGACACAGATACGCAGTATTTT.

Only a few counts were recorded for this clonotype. The chain has TRBV20-1 and TRBJ1-1; D possibly corresponds to TRBD1 (5 bases). The CDR3 is made up of 13 amino acids. Trimming took off 3 bases at V and 1 base at J, with 9 bases between the two ends. CDR1 is DFQATT, CDR2 SNEGSKA, per germline (reference sequence). DNA of the CDR3: TGCAGTGCTAGCGACAGCACGAACACTGAAGCTTTCTTT. This translates into CSASDSTNTEAFF.

This clonotype was counted a few times. This rearrangement joins TRBV7-2 to TRBJ1-4; TRBD1 might be the D (6 bases). Germline CDR1 SGHTA, CDR2 FQGNSA. V lost 1 base and J 4 bases, leaving 7 bases between the germline ends. The CDR3 length is 14 residues. The CDR3 loop reads CASSLGTDNEKLFF. In DNA form, the CDR3 reads TGTGCCAGCAGCTTAGGGACAGATAATGAAAAACTGTTTTTT.

The rearrangement joins TRBV29-1 to TRBJ2-3; the D gene is possibly TRBD2 (6 bases). The CDR3 is made up of 13 amino acids. Germline loops: CDR1 SQVTM, CDR2 ANQGSEA. The germline V and J ends were trimmed by 6 bases and 0 bases, with 10 bases remaining between them. CDR3 nucleotide sequence: TGCAGCGTCCGGCGGGGAAGCACAGATACGCAGTATTTT. Translation gives CSVRRGSTDTQYF.

This clonotype was detected only a few times. J is TRBJ1-1 and V is TRBV6-2 or TRBV6-3; possibly TRBD1 for D (5 bases). V lost 2 bases to trimming and J lost 5 bases, with 18 bases between them. The germline V gene encodes CDR1 MNHEY and CDR2 SVGEGT. This CDR3 is built from 16 residues. The CDR3 nucleotides read TGTGCCAGCAGTTACGGACGGACAAGGTGGGGTACTGAAGCTTTCTTT. This gives the protein CASSYGRTRWGTEAFF.

This clonotype was seen ten or more times. The junction departs from the called germline gene at one end, perhaps through a read error. CDR3 coding DNA: TGTGCCAGCAGTTTAGTGACTAGTGGTACAGATACGCAGTATTTT. Translated, it gives CASSLVTSGTDTQYF. J is TRBJ2-3 and V is TRBV5-1; D possibly corresponds to TRBD2 (6 bases). CDR1 and CDR2 from the germline V gene are SGHRS and YFSETQ. This CDR3 has 15 residues. The entire variable domain, with the rest obtained from reference TRBV5-1 and TRBJ2-3, is as follows: KAGVTQTPRYLIKTRGQQVTLSCSPISGHRSVSWYQQTPGQGLQFLFEYFSETQRNKGNFPGRFSGRQFSNSRSEMNVSTLELGDSALYLCASSLVTSGTDTQYFGPGTRLTVL.

The chain recombines TRBV5-1 with TRBJ2-1; possibly TRBD1 for D (6 bases). CDR3 length: 14 residues. With 0 bases removed from V and 10 bases from J, the gap between germline ends came to 14 bases. The V gene's germline CDR1 is SGHRS and CDR2 YFSETQ. The CDR3 DNA sequence: TGCGCCAGCAGCTTGGATTCGACAGGTATCGAGCAGTTCTTC. It encodes CASSLDSTGIEQFF.

This clonotype showed up just a few times. The rearrangement uses TRBV9 and TRBJ2-7, with 7 bases identical to TRBD2. The germline gives CDR1 SGDLS, CDR2 YYNGEE. The CDR3 runs 14 residues. J lost 4 bases, V lost 3 bases, and 7 bases had no gene match. CDR3 sequence (DNA): TGTGCCAGCAGCGGTCTCCAGGGAGGGTACGAGCAGTACTTC. Residues: CASSGLQGGYEQYF.

The chain employs TRBV6-4 and TRBJ2-1; 14 bases fit TRBD2. CDR3 length: 18 residues. The J segment lost 0 bases and the V segment lost 4 bases, leaving 5 bases of the junction unmatched. CDR1 and CDR2 from the germline V gene are MRHNA and SNTAGT. The CDR3 reads CASSAGLAGVGSYNEQFF. CDR3 nucleotide sequence: TGTGCCAGCAGTGCGGGACTAGCGGGAGTGGGCTCCTACAATGAGCAGTTCTTC.

This clonotype has a count of ten or more. The CDR3: CASSPATGNEQYF. CDR3 bases: TGTGCCAGCTCACCTGCCACGGGGAACGAGCAGTACTTC. V is TRBV18 and J is TRBJ2-7; D possibly corresponds to TRBD2 (5 bases). The V and J ends lost 3 bases and 5 bases respectively, with 11 bases between them. There are 13 residues in the CDR3. Looked up from germline, CDR1 is KGHSH and CDR2 is LQKENI.

The V and J genes are TRBV7-9 and TRBJ1-4, with D maybe TRBD1 (6 bases). V shed 7 bases and J shed 5 bases, with 11 bases lying between them. Germline values: CDR1 SEHNR, CDR2 FQNEAQ (reference sequence). This CDR3 spans 13 amino acids. The CDR3 loop is CASKRQANEKLFF. CDR3 coding DNA: TGTGCCAGCAAACGACAGGCCAATGAAAAACTGTTTTTT.

The rearrangement joins TRBV5-1 to TRBJ2-1; D gene ambiguous. CDR1 SGHRS and CDR2 YFSETQ come from the germline V gene. The V gene lost 3 bases and the J gene lost 7 bases, with 14 bases spanning the gap. The length of the CDR3 is 14 residues. CDR3 amino acids: CASSSAAGWNEQFF. CDR3 in DNA: TGCGCCAGCAGCTCAGCAGCTGGGTGGAATGAGCAGTTCTTC.

The chain combines TRBV7-2 with TRBJ1-1; D is uncertain. Germline V CDR1 and CDR2: SGHTA, FQGNSA. This CDR3 contains 13 residues. V was pared by 0 bases and J by 7 bases, with 9 bases between. CDR3 DNA: TGTGCCAGCAGCTTAGCCCATTATGGTGAAGCTTTCTTT. This gives the protein CASSLAHYGEAFF.

This clonotype showed up many times. The rearrangement uses TRBV20-1 and TRBJ1-5; D is uncertain. V was shortened by 0 bases and J by 2 bases, with 14 bases between the two germline ends. Germline CDR1 reads DFQATT; CDR2 reads SNEGSKA (reference sequence). The CDR3 totals 16 residues. The CDR3 loop reads CSARDGDNPGNQPQHF. The CDR3 bases are TGCAGTGCTAGAGATGGCGACAACCCTGGCAATCAGCCCCAGCATTTT.

The sample holds a few counts of this clonotype. V is TRBV11-2 and J is TRBJ2-1; D not certain. The V end was cut by 5 bases, the J end by 6 bases, with 14 bases between. Germline V CDR1 and CDR2: SGHAT, FQNNGV. CDR3 length: 14 residues. CDR3 nucleotides: TGTGCCAGCAGCACCTTTTGGCCCGGCAATGAGCAGTTCTTC. This encodes CASSTFWPGNEQFF.

The table lists this clonotype with a few counts. V usage is TRBV27 and J usage is TRBJ2-1; D is possibly TRBD2 (6 bases). The germline CDR1 and CDR2 sequences are MNHEY and SMNVEV (reference sequence). The CDR3 is 14 residues long. Trimming pared 5 bases from V and 6 bases from J, leaving 14 bases between. For the CDR3, the DNA is TGTGCCAGCAGTACAAGACTAGAACCCAATGAGCAGTTCTTC. Amino acid sequence: CASSTRLEPNEQFF.

For the CDR3, the DNA is TGTGCCAGCAGTCCTCCTAGCACCGGGGAGCTGTTTTTT. Translated, it gives CASSPPSTGELFF. The rearrangement uses TRBV28 and TRBJ2-2; the D is unclear. The CDR3 extends over 13 amino acids. Trimming removed 5 bases from V and 4 bases from J, with 8 bases in between. Germline V lookup: CDR1 MDHEN, CDR2 SYDVKM.

This clonotype was seen a handful of times. The CDR3 loop is CASSQQASGYNEQFF. The CDR3 bases are TGTGCCAGCAGCCAACAGGCTAGCGGATACAATGAGCAGTTCTTC. The V and J genes are TRBV3-1 and TRBJ2-1; the match to TRBD2 covers 7 bases. Germline loops: CDR1 LGHDT, CDR2 YNNKEL (reference sequence). The CDR3 sequence is 15 residues long. Trimming at V came to 2 bases and at J to 4 bases, leaving 5 bases not matched to a gene.

Written as DNA, the CDR3 is TGTGCCAGCAGCCGGGACAGTTATGGCAATCAGCCCCAGCATTTT. This translates into CASSRDSYGNQPQHF. V gene TRBV28 combines with J gene TRBJ1-5; TRBD1 aligns across 7 bases. CDR1 and CDR2 (germline): MDHEN, SYDVKM. Trimming cost V 6 bases and J 2 bases; bases outside gene matches: 7. The CDR3 has 15 residues.

The sample holds a few counts of this clonotype. The chain recombines TRBV7-2 with TRBJ1-5; D is unresolved. Germline V gene sequence: CDR1 SGHTA, CDR2 FQGNSA. This CDR3 has 15 amino acids. Trimming took 1 base from V and 7 from J, leaving 14 bases between them. This chain's CDR3 is CASSLVAMYGQPQHF. As DNA, the CDR3 is TGTGCCAGCAGCTTAGTGGCCATGTATGGACAGCCCCAGCATTTT.

This clonotype was seen a handful of times. The chain combines TRBV29-1 with TRBJ1-4; D gene uncertain. Trimming stripped 4 bases from V and 2 bases from J, with 8 bases between. The CDR3 loop spans 13 amino acids. The germline CDR1 and CDR2 sequences are SQVTM and ANQGSEA. The CDR3, as DNA: TGCAGCGTTGCTGTGAGGACTAATGAAAAACTGTTTTTT. The encoded protein is CSVAVRTNEKLFF.

This clonotype was observed a few times. The DNA of the CDR3 is TGTGCCAGCAGTTACCCCGGGACAGGGGGCGGAAATGAAAAACTGTTTTTT. Translating gives CASSYPGTGGGNEKLFF. The gene calls are TRBV6-2 or TRBV6-3 and TRBJ1-4; 12 bases fit TRBD1. Germline V gene data show CDR1 as MNHEY and CDR2 as SVGEGT. Trimming cost V 2 bases and J 5 bases; bases outside gene matches: 6. The CDR3 length is 17 residues.